The sequence of this T cell receptor (beta chain) was determined in a study of T cell responses to AZD1222 COVID-19 vaccine. Findings and limits, study-wide: Unmutated variant regions are reportedly targeted by nearly half of spike-specific TCRs. White British people made up most donors, females outnumbered males, and clonal diversity was possibly underestimated. With dominance at 160-218 and 743-854, vaccine-associated CD4 TCRs spanned spike.

TCRdb keeps only in-frame clones here, not all; method: immunoSEQ multiplex PCR. This table has approximately 190,000 clones, roughly 93% appearing once. This clone was observed a single time. The target antigen is unknown. Germline CDR1 is PRHDT and CDR2 is FYEKMQ (reference sequence). V dropped 4 bases and J dropped 8; count of bases not matched to a gene: 5. This CDR3 region has 14 residues. The receptor was isolated from an adult in good health. This chain uses TRBV13 with TRBJ1-4, with 9 bases that match TRBD1. This specimen was peripheral blood, taken on day 0 of AZD1222 vaccination. The CDR3 loop is CASSWDRVGEKLFF. Written as DNA, the CDR3 is TGTGCCAGCAGCTGGGACAGGGTAGGGGAAAAACTGTTTTTT.